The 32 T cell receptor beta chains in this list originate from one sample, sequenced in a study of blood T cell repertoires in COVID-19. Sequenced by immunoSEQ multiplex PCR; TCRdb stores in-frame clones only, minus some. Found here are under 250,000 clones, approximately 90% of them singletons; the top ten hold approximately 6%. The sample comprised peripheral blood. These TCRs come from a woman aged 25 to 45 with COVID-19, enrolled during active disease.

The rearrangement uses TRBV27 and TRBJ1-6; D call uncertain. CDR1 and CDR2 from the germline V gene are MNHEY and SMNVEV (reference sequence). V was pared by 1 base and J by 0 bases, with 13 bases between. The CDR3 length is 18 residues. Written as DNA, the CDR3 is TGTGCCAGCAGTTTATTCTATGCCACGAGCTCCTATAATTCACCCCTCCACTTT. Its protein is CASSLFYATSSYNSPLHF.

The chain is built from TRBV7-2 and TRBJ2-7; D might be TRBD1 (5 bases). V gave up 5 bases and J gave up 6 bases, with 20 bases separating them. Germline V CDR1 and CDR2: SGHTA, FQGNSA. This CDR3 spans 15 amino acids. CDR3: CASSPRAAQGGEQYF. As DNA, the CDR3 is TGTGCCAGCAGCCCCCGGGCCGCGCAGGGTGGCGAGCAGTACTTC.

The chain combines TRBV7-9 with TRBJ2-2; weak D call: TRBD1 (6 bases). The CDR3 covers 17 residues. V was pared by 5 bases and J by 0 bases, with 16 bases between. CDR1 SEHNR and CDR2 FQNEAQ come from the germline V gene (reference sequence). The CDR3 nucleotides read TGTGCCAGCAGCGCCACCCAAGAGGGGGCGAACACCGGGGAGCTGTTTTTT. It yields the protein CASSATQEGANTGELFF.

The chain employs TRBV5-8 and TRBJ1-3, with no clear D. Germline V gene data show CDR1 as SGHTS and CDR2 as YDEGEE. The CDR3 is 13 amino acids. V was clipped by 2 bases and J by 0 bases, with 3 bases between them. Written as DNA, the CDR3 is TGTGCCAGCAGCTTCGGCTCTGGAAACACCATATATTTT. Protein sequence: CASSFGSGNTIYF. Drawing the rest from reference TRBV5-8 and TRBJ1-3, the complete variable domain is EAGVTQSPTHLIKTRGQQATLRCSPISGHTSVYWYQQALGLGLQFLLWYDEGEERNRGNFPPRFSGRQFPNYSSELNVNALELEDSALYLCASSFGSGNTIYFGEGSWLTVV.

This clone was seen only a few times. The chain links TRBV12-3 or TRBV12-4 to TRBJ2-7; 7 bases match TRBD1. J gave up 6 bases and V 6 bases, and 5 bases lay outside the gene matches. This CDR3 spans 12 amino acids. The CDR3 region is CASRNDRVEQYF. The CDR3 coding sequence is TGTGCCAGCAGAAACGACAGGGTCGAGCAGTACTTC.

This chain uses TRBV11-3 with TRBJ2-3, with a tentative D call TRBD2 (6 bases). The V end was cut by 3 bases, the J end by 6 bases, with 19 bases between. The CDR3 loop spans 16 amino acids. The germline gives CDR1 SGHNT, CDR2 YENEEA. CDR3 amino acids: CASSLIVVAEVDTQYF. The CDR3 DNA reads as TGTGCCAGCAGCTTGATAGTAGTAGCGGAGGTGGATACGCAGTATTTT.

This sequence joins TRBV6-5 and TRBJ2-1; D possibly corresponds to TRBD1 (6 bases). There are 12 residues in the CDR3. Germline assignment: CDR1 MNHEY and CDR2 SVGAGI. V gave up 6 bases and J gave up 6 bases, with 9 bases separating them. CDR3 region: CASSQDSNEQFF. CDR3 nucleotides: TGTGCCAGCAGCCAGGACAGCAATGAGCAGTTCTTC.

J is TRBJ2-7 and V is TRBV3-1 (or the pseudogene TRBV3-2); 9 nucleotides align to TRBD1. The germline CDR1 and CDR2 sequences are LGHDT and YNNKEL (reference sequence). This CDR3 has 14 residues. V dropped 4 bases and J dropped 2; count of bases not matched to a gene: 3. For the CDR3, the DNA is TGTGCCAGCAGCCCGACAGGGGGGCCCTACGAGCAGTACTTC. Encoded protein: CASSPTGGPYEQYF.

CDR3 DNA sequence: TGTGCCACCAGCCTAGGGGAAAACTATGGCTACACCTTC. It yields the protein CATSLGENYGYTF. The V gene is TRBV24-1, the J gene TRBJ1-2, with D possibly TRBD1 on 5 matching bases. This CDR3 has 13 residues. Trimming took off 7 bases at V and 2 bases at J, with 10 bases between the two ends. Germline V gene data show CDR1 as KGHDR and CDR2 as SFDVKD.

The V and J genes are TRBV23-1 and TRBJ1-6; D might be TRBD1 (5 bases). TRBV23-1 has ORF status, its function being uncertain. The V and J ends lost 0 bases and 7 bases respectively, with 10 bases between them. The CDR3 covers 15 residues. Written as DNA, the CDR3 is TGCGCCAGCAGTCAATCGGGACGGGGGAATTCACCCCTCCACTTT. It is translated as CASSQSGRGNSPLHF.

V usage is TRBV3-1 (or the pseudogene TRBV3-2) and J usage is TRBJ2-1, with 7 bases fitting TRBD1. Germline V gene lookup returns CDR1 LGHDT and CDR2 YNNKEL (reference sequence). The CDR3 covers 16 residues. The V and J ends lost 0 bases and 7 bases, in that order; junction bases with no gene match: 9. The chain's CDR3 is CASSQDAPDRPNEQFF. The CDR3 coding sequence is TGTGCCAGCAGCCAAGACGCCCCGGACAGGCCTAATGAGCAGTTCTTC.

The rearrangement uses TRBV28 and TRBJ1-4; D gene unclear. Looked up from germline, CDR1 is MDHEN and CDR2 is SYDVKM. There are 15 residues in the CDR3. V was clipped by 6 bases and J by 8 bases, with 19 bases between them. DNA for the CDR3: TGTGCCAGCAGCCCCCCAGGCGCCTATGGGGAAAAACTGTTTTTT. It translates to CASSPPGAYGEKLFF.

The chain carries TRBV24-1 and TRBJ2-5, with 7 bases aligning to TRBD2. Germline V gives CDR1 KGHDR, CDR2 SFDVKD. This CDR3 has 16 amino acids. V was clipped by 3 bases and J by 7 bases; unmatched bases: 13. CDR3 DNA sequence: TGTGCCACCAGTGATCGCCGGACTAGGATCCTCGGGACCCAGTACTTC. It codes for CATSDRRTRILGTQYF.

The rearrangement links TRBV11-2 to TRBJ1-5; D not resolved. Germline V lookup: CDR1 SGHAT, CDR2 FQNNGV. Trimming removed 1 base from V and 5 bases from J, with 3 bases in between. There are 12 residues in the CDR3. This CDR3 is CASSLGDQPQHF. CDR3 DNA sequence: TGTGCCAGCAGCTTAGGAGATCAGCCCCAGCATTTT.

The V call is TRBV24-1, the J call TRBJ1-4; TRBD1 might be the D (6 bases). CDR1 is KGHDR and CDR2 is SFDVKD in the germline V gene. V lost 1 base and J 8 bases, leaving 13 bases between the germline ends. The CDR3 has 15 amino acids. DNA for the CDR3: TGTGCCACCAGTGATTTAGTAGGGGGTCAGGAAAAACTGTTTTTT. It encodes CATSDLVGGQEKLFF.

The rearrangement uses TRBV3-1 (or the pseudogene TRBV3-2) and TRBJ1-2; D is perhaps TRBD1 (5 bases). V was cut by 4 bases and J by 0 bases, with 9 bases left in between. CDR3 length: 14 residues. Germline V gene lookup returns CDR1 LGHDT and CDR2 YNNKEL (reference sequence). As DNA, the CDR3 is TGTGCCAGCAGCCGACAGAGCGCTAACTATGGCTACACCTTC. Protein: CASSRQSANYGYTF.

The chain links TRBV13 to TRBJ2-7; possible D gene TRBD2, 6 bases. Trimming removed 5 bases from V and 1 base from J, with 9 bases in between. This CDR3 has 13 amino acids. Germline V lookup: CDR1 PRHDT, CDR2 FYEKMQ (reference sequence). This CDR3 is CASSQAGSYEQYV. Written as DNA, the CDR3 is TGTGCCAGCAGCCAGGCGGGGTCCTACGAGCAGTACGTC.

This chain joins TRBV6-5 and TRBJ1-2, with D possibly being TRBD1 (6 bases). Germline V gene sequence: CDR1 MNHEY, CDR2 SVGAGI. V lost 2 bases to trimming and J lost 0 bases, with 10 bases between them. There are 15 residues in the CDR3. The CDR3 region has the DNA TGTGCCAGCAGTTACGGACAGCCTTCTAACTATGGCTACACCTTC. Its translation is CASSYGQPSNYGYTF.

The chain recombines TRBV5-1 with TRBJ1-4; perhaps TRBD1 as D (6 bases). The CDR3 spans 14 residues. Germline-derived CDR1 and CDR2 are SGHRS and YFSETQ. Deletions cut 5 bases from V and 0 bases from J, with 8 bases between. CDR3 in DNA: TGCGCCAGCAGGCCAGGGGCAACTAATGAAAAACTGTTTTTT. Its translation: CASRPGATNEKLFF.

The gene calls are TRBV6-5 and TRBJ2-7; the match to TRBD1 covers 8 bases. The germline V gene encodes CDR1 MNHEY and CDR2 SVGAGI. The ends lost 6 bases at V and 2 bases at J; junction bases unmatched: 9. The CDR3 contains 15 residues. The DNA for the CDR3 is TGTGCCAGCAGACCCGACAGGGGCCTACCCTACGAGCAGTACTTC. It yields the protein CASRPDRGLPYEQYF.

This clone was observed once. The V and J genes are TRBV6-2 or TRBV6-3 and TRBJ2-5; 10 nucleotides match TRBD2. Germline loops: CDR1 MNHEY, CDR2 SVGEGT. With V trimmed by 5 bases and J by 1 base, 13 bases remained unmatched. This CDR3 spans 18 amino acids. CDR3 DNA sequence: TGTGCCAGCAGTACCACTTCTAGCGGGGGCTGGGCCCAAGAGACCCAGTACTTC. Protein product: CASSTTSSGGWAQETQYF.

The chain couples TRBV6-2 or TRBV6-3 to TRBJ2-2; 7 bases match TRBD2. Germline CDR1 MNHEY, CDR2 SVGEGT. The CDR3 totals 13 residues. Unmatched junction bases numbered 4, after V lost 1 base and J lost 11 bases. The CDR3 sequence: CASSYYSGGELFF. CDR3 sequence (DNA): TGTGCCAGCAGTTACTACTCGGGGGGAGAGCTGTTTTTT.

CDR3 sequence reads: CASSLDLGGWEQYF. The CDR3 nucleotides read TGTGCCAGCAGCTTGGACTTAGGGGGTTGGGAGCAGTACTTC. This chain uses TRBV5-5 with TRBJ2-7, with TRBD1 as a possible D gene (6 bases). Deletions cut 0 bases from V and 7 bases from J, with 14 bases between. Per germline, CDR1 SGHKS and CDR2 YYEKEE (reference sequence). The CDR3 runs to 14 residues.

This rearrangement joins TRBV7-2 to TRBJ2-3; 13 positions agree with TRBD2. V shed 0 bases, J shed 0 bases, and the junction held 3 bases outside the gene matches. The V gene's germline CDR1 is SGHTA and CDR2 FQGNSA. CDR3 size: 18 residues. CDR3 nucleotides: TGTGCCAGCAGCTTAGCGGGGACTAGCGGGGTTAGCACAGATACGCAGTATTTT. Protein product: CASSLAGTSGVSTDTQYF.

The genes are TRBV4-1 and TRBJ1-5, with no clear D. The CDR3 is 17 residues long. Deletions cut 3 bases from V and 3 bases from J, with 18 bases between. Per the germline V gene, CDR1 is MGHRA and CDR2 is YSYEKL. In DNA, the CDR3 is TGCGCCAGCAGCCACCCCTTTAGAGGTCGGAACAATCAGCCCCAGCATTTT. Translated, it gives CASSHPFRGRNNQPQHF.

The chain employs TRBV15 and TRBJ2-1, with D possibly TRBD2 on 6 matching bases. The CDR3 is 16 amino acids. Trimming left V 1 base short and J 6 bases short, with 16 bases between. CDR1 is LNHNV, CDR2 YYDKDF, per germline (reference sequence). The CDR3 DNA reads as TGTGCCACCAGCAGAGGCGGGACGGCAGTCGGCAATGAGCAGTTCTTC. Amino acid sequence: CATSRGGTAVGNEQFF.

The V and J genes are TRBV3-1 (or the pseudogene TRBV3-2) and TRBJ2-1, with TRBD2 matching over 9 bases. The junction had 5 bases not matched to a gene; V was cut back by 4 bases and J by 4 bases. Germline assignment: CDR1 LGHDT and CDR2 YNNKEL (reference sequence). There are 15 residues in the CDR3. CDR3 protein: CASSLGGGAYNEQFF. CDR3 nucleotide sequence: TGTGCCAGCAGCCTGGGCGGGGGGGCTTACAATGAGCAGTTCTTC.

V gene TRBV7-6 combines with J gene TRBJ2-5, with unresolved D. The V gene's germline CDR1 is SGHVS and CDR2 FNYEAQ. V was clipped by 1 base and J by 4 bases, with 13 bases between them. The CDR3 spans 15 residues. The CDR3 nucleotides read TGTGCCAGCAGCTTAGACCCCACCTACCGAGAGACCCAGTACTTC. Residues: CASSLDPTYRETQYF.

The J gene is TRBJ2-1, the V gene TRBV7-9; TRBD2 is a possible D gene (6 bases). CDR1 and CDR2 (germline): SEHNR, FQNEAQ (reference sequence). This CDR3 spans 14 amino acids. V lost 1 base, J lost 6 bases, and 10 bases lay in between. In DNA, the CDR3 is TGTGCCAGCAGCTTAGTACGGAGGGGCAATGAGCAGTTCTTC. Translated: CASSLVRRGNEQFF.

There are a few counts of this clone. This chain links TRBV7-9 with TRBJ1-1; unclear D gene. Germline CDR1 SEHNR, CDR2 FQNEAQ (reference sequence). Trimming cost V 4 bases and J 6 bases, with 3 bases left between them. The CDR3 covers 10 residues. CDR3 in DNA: TGTGCCAGCAGCTCCGCTGAAGCTTTCTTT. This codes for CASSSAEAFF.

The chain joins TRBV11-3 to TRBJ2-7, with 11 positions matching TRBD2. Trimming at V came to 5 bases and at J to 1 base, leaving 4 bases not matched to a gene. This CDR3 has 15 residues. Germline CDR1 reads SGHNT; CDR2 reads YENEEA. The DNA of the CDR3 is TGTGCCAGCAGCCCGACTAGCGGGACGTCCTACGAGCAGTACGTC. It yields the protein CASSPTSGTSYEQYV.

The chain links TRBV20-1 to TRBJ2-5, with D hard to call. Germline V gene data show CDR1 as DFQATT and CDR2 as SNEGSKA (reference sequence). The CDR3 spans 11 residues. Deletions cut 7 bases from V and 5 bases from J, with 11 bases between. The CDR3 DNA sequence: TGCAGTGTCCCCAAGGAGGAGACCCAGTACTTC. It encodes CSVPKEETQYF.